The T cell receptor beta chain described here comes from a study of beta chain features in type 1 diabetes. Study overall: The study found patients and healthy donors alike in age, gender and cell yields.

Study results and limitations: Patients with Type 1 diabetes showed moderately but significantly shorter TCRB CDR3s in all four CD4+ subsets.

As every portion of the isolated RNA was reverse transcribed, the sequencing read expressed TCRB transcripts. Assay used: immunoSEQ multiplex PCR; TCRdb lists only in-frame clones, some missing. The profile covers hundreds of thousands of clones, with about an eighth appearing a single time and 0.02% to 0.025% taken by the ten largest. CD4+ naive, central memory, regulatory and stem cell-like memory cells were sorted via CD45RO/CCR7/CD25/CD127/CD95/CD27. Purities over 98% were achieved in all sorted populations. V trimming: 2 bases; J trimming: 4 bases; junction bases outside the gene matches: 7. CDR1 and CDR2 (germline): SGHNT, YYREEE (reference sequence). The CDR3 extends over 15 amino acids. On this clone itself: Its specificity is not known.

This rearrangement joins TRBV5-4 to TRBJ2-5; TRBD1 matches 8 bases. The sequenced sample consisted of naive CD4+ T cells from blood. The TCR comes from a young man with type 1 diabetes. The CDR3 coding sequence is TGTGCCAGCAGCTTACGGACAGGGTCACCAGAGACCCAGTACTTC. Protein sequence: CASSLRTGSPETQYF.